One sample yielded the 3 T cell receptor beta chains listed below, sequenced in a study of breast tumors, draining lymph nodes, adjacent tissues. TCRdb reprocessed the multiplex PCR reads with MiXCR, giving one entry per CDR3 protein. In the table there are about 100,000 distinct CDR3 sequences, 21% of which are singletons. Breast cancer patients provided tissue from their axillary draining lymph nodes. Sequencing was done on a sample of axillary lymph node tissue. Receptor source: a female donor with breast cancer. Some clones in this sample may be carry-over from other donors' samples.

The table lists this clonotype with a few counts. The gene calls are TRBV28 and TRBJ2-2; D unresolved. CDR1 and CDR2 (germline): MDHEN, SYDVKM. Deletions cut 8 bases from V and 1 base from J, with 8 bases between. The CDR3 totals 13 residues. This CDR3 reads CASPDKNTGELFF. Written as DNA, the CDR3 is TGTGCCAGCCCCGACAAGAACACCGGGGAGCTGTTTTTT.

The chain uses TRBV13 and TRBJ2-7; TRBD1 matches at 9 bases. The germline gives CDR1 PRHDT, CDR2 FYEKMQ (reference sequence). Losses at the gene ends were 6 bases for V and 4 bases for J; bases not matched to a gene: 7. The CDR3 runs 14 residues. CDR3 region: CASSAGTGLYEQYF. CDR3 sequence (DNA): TGTGCCAGCAGTGCCGGGACAGGGTTGTACGAGCAGTACTTC. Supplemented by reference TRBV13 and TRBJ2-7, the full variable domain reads AAGVIQSPRHLIKEKRETATLKCYPIPRHDTVYWYQQGPGQDPQFLISFYEKMQSDKGSIPDRFSAQQFSDYHSELNMSSLELGDSALYFCASSAGTGLYEQYFGPGTRLTVT.

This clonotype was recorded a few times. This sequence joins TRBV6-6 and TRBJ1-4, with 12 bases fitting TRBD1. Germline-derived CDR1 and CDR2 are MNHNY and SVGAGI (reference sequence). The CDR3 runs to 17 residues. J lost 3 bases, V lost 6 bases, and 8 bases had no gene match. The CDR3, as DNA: TGTGCCAGCAGGTCCGGGACAGGGGGCTTGGCTAATGAAAAACTGTTTTTT. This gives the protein CASRSGTGGLANEKLFF.